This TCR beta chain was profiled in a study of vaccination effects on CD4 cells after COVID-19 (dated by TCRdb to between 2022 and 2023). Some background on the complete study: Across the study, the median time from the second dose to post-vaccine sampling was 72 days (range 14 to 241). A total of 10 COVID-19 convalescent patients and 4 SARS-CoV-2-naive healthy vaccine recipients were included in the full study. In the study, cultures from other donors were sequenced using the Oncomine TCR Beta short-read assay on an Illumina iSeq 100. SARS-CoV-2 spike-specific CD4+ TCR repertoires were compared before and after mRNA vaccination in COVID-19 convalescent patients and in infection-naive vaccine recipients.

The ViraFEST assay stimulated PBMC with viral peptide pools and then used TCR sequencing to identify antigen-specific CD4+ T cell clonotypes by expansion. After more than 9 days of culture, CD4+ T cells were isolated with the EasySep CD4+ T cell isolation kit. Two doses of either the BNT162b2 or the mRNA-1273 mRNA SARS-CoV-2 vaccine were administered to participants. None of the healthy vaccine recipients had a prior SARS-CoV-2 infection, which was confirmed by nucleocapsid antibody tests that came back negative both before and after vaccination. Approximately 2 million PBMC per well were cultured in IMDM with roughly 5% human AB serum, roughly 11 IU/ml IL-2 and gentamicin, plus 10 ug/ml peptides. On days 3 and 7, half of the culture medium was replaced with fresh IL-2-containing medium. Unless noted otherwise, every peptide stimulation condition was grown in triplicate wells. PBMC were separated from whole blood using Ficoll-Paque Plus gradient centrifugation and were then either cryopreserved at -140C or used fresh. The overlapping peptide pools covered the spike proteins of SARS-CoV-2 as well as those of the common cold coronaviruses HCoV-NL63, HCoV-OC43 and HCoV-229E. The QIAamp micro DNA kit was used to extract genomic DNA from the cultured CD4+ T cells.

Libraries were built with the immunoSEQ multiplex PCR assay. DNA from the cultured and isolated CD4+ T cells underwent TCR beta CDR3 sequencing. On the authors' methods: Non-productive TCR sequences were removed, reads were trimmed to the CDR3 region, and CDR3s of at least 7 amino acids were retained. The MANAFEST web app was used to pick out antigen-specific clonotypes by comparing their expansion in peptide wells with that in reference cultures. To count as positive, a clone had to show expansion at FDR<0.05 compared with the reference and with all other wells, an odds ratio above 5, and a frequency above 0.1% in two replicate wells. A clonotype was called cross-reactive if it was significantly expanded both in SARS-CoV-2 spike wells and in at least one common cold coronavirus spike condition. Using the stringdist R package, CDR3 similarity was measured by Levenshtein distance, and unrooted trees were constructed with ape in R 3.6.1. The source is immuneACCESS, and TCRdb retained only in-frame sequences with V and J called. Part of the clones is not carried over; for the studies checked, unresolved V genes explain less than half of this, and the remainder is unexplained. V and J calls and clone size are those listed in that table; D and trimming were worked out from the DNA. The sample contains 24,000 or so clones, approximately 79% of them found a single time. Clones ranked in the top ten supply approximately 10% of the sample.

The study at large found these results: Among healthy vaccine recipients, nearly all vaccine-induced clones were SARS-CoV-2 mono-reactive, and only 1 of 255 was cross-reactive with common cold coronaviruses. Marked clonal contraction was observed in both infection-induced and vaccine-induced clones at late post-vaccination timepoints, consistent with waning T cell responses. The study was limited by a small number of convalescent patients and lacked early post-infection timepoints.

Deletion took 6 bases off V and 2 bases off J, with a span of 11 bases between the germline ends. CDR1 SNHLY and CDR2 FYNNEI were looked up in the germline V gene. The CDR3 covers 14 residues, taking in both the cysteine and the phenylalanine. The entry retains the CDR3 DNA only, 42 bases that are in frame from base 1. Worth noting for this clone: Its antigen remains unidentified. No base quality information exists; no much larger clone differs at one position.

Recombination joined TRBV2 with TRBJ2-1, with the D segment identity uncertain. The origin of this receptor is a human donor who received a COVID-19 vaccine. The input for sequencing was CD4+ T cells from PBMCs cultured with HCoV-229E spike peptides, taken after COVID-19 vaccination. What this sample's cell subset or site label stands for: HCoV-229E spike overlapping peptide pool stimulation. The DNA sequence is TGTGCCAGCAGCCTGAGAGTGACCTACAATGAGCAGTTCTTC. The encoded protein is CASSLRVTYNEQFF.